This passage covers 20 T cell receptor beta chains from one sample sequenced in a study of OX40 agonist ivuxolimab in advanced cancers. Only in-frame clones appear in the TCRdb table, and some are missing; sequencing was by immunoSEQ multiplex PCR. The data contain about 35,000 clones, around 80% of them seen just once; the ten biggest clones take up approximately 2.4%. The input for sequencing was CD4+ or CD8+ T cells sorted from blood, taken in a trial of the OX40 agonist ivuxolimab. The receptors were gathered from an adult with an advanced solid tumor such as melanoma, head and neck, liver or kidney cancer.

This clone was observed a single time. The chain has TRBV5-1 and TRBJ1-3, with TRBD1 identical over 8 bases. Germline V CDR1 and CDR2: SGHRS, YFSETQ. The CDR3 extends over 15 amino acids. V was pared by 3 bases and J by 4 bases, with 6 bases of the junction left unmatched. The CDR3 reads CASSSGTGRGNTIYF. The DNA of the CDR3 is TGCGCCAGCAGCTCCGGGACAGGTCGGGGAAACACCATATATTTT.

The chain uses TRBV29-1 and TRBJ2-1, with 10 positions matching TRBD2. Germline CDR1 SQVTM, CDR2 ANQGSEA. V lost 8 bases and J lost 6; bases outside the gene matches: 7. The length of the CDR3 is 13 residues. The CDR3 is CSLRSGRANEQFF. As DNA, the CDR3 is TGCAGCCTGAGGAGCGGGAGGGCCAATGAGCAGTTCTTC.

This rearrangement joins TRBV19 to TRBJ2-5; unclear D gene. The germline CDR1 and CDR2 sequences are LNHDA and SQIVND (reference sequence). Trimming took 0 bases from V and 5 from J, leaving 13 bases between them. The length of the CDR3 is 15 residues. The CDR3 spells CASSIDPLRRETQYF. The CDR3 nucleotides are TGTGCCAGTAGTATAGATCCCCTACGTAGGGAGACCCAGTACTTC.

The CDR3 loop is CASSSYMEAFF. The DNA for the CDR3 is TGTGCCAGCAGCTCCTACATGGAAGCTTTCTTT. This chain uses TRBV5-4 with TRBJ1-1; D unclear. Germline assignment: CDR1 SGHNT and CDR2 YYREEE (reference sequence). Trimming shortened V by 3 bases and J by 8 bases, and 8 bases separated the two germline ends. This CDR3 contains 11 residues.

The chain has TRBV12-5 and TRBJ2-7; 7 nucleotides line up with TRBD2. This CDR3 is 18 amino acids long. Trimming cost V 3 bases and J 2 bases; bases outside gene matches: 16. In germline, CDR1 is LGHNT, CDR2 FRNRAP. The chain's CDR3 is CASGLNILRDYKTYEQYF. CDR3 nucleotides: TGTGCTAGTGGTTTAAACATTCTCCGGGACTACAAGACCTACGAGCAGTACTTC.

The chain recombines TRBV7-9 with TRBJ1-1; D gene ambiguous. The CDR3 is 14 amino acids. Germline loops: CDR1 SEHNR, CDR2 FQNEAQ (reference sequence). V shed 3 bases and J shed 1 base, with 9 bases lying between them. The CDR3 nucleotides are TGTGCCAGCAGCTTTGGTCCTACGAACACTGAAGCTTTCTTT. The encoded protein is CASSFGPTNTEAFF.

The V and J genes are TRBV4-3 and TRBJ2-2, with TRBD2 identical over 9 bases. In germline, CDR1 is LGHNA, CDR2 YSLEER. V lost 6 bases to trimming and J lost 1 base; unmatched junction nucleotides: 6. The CDR3 runs to 16 residues. The DNA for the CDR3 is TGCGCCAGCAGTCCATATAGCGGGGGGAACACCGGGGAGCTGTTTTTT. Amino acids: CASSPYSGGNTGELFF.

This chain joins TRBV19 and TRBJ2-3, with D tentatively TRBD1 (5 bases). Germline CDR1 reads LNHDA; CDR2 reads SQIVND (reference sequence). This CDR3 spans 15 amino acids. With 2 bases removed from V and 0 bases from J, the gap between germline ends came to 9 bases. For the CDR3, the DNA is TGTGCCAGTAGTATACAGGGATTTAGCACAGATACGCAGTATTTT. Protein: CASSIQGFSTDTQYF.

CDR3 region: CASSSRDRGDTQYF. DNA of the CDR3: TGTGCCAGCTCATCCAGGGATCGGGGCGATACGCAGTATTTT. The rearrangement joins TRBV18 to TRBJ2-3, with D tentatively TRBD1 or TRBD2 (5 bases each). Germline CDR1 is KGHSH and CDR2 is LQKENI. Trimming removed 5 bases from V and 6 bases from J, with 15 bases in between. The CDR3 extends over 14 amino acids.

The chain employs TRBV18 and TRBJ2-3; TRBD1 matches at 7 bases. V trimming: 0 bases; J trimming: 3 bases; junction bases outside the gene matches: 3. Germline V gene lookup returns CDR1 KGHSH and CDR2 LQKENI. The CDR3 consists of 15 residues. This CDR3 reads CASSPPTGWTDTQYF. In DNA form, the CDR3 reads TGTGCCAGCTCACCACCGACAGGGTGGACAGATACGCAGTATTTT.

V gene TRBV7-8 combines with J gene TRBJ1-1; D is undetermined. Germline CDR1 is SGHVS and CDR2 is FQNEAQ. The CDR3 sequence is 14 residues long. V was pared by 5 bases and J by 4 bases, with 14 bases between. In nucleotides, the CDR3 is TGTGCCAGCAGCACCCGGACCTCTTTCACTGAAGCTTTCTTT. It translates to CASSTRTSFTEAFF.

The gene calls are TRBV5-6 and TRBJ2-3; maybe TRBD2 (6 bases). CDR1 and CDR2 (germline): SGHDT, YYEEEE. CDR3 size: 15 residues. The V gene lost 4 bases and the J gene lost 2 bases, with 14 bases spanning the gap. CDR3 nucleotides: TGTGCCAGCAGCGGCGTGGCGGGGCACACAGATACGCAGTATTTT. This translates into CASSGVAGHTDTQYF.

The chain employs TRBV2 and TRBJ1-6, with 10 bases matching TRBD1. Germline V lookup: CDR1 SNHLY, CDR2 FYNNEI. The CDR3 runs to 15 residues. J was trimmed by 9 bases and V by 6 bases; bases with no gene match: 8. CDR3 coding DNA: TGTGCCAGCAGGGGGGGGACAGGGGAATCTTCACCCCTCCACTTT. It is translated as CASRGGTGESSPLHF.

The rearrangement links TRBV5-1 to TRBJ1-3; D gene ambiguous. The ends were cut back, 0 bases at V and 0 bases at J, with 10 bases in the middle. The CDR3 sequence is 16 residues long. Germline V gene sequence: CDR1 SGHRS, CDR2 YFSETQ. CDR3 DNA sequence: TGCGCCAGCAGCTTGGGCACAAGTCCCTCTGGAAACACCATATATTTT. Amino acid sequence: CASSLGTSPSGNTIYF.

This clone has just a few counts. This rearrangement joins TRBV15 to TRBJ2-7; D gene uncertain. The CDR3 consists of 13 residues. Per the germline V gene, CDR1 is LNHNV and CDR2 is YYDKDF (reference sequence). Trimming cost V 0 bases and J 2 bases, with 5 bases left between them. The chain's CDR3 is CATSRETTYEQYF. For the CDR3, the DNA is TGTGCCACCAGCAGAGAAACTACCTACGAGCAGTACTTC. The full variable domain, with the rest looked up from reference TRBV15 and TRBJ2-7, is DAMVIQNPRYQVTQFGKPVTLSCSQTLNHNVMYWYQQKSSQAPKLLFHYYDKDFNNEADTPDNFQSRRPNTSFCFLDIRSPGLGDTAMYLCATSRETTYEQYFGPGTRLTVT.

The chain combines TRBV7-2 with TRBJ2-3, with D possibly matching TRBD2 (5 bases). Per the germline V gene, CDR1 is SGHTA and CDR2 is FQGNSA. The germline V and J ends were trimmed by 3 bases and 6 bases, with 13 bases remaining between them. CDR3 length: 14 amino acids. The CDR3 sequence is CASSFQRSSDTQYF. The CDR3, as DNA: TGTGCCAGCAGCTTTCAGCGGTCCTCGGATACGCAGTATTTT. The whole variable domain, filled in from reference TRBV7-2 and TRBJ2-3, reads GAGVSQSPSNKVTEKGKDVELRCDPISGHTALYWYRQSLGQGLEFLIYFQGNSAPDKSGLPSDRFSAERTGGSVSTLTIQRTQQEDSAVYLCASSFQRSSDTQYFGPGTRLTVL.

This chain's CDR3 is CAWSLHLPGGTEAFF. The CDR3 coding sequence is TGTGCCTGGAGTCTACACCTTCCAGGGGGCACTGAAGCTTTCTTT. The genes are TRBV30 and TRBJ1-1, with 7 bases matching TRBD1. Losses at the gene ends were 2 bases for V and 4 bases for J; bases not matched to a gene: 10. This CDR3 spans 15 amino acids. The germline V gene encodes CDR1 GTSNPN and CDR2 SVGIG (reference sequence).

The V gene is TRBV5-5, the J gene TRBJ1-1; TRBD1 is a possible D gene (5 bases). CDR3 length equals 14 residues. The germline V gene encodes CDR1 SGHKS and CDR2 YYEKEE (reference sequence). V shed 3 bases and J shed 2 bases, with 11 bases lying between them. CDR3 nucleotide sequence: TGTGCCAGCAGCTCACCGGGGGGTAACACTGAAGCTTTCTTT. Protein: CASSSPGGNTEAFF.

The V call is TRBV11-2, the J call TRBJ2-7; 7 positions match TRBD1. CDR3 length equals 13 residues. The ends lost 4 bases at V and 7 bases at J; junction bases unmatched: 7. CDR1 SGHAT and CDR2 FQNNGV come from the germline V gene. CDR3 sequence: CASSWKQGSEQYF. The CDR3 coding sequence is TGTGCCAGCAGCTGGAAACAGGGGTCGGAGCAGTACTTC. The full variable domain, its missing parts supplied by reference TRBV11-2 and TRBJ2-7, is EAGVAQSPRYKIIEKRQSVAFWCNPISGHATLYWYQQILGQGPKLLIQFQNNGVVDDSQLPKDRFSAERLKGVDSTLKIQPAKLEDSAVYLCASSWKQGSEQYFGPGTRLTVT.

This chain links TRBV7-2 with TRBJ1-5, with D unclear. The germline V and J ends were trimmed by 5 bases and 0 bases, with 23 bases remaining between them. The germline V gene encodes CDR1 SGHTA and CDR2 FQGNSA. The CDR3 runs 19 residues. CDR3 sequence: CASSPRGLSLEYSNQPQHF. For the CDR3, the DNA is TGTGCCAGCAGCCCGAGAGGGTTGTCGCTCGAGTATAGCAATCAGCCCCAGCATTTT.